Detailed here is one T cell receptor (beta chain). Between the trimmed V and J ends, which lost 0 bases and 3 bases, there was a span of 9 bases. The CDR3 has 15 residues. Germline V gene data show CDR1 as SGHRS and CDR2 as YFSETQ. The sample belongs to a study of blood T cell repertoires in COVID-19. Study-wide background: The cDNA or gDNA used as material had been derived from T cells, B-cell-depleted T cells, or PBMCs.

TCRdb keeps only in-frame clones here, not all; method: immunoSEQ multiplex PCR. The data show fewer than 250,000 clones, about 89% seen once. The chain uses TRBV5-1 and TRBJ2-2; D possibly corresponds to TRBD2 (6 bases). This receptor was identified in a woman aged 55 to 70 who had recovered from COVID-19. Sequences were obtained from peripheral blood. In DNA form, the CDR3 reads TGCGCCAGCAGCTTGGGCGGGGCTTACACCGGGGAGCTGTTTTTT. Translation gives CASSLGGAYTGELFF. Together with reference TRBV5-1 and TRBJ2-2, the CDR3 gives the full variable domain: KAGVTQTPRYLIKTRGQQVTLSCSPISGHRSVSWYQQTPGQGLQFLFEYFSETQRNKGNFPGRFSGRQFSNSRSEMNVSTLELGDSALYLCASSLGGAYTGELFFGEGSRLTVL.